Each of the 26 T cell receptor beta chains below was sequenced from the same sample in a study of blood T cell repertoires in COVID-19. Using immunoSEQ multiplex PCR, the repertoire was profiled, and TCRdb retains in-frame clones only, with some absent. The profile shows some 300,000 clones, about nine tenths of them singletons. Sequences were obtained from PBMCs or T cells enriched from blood (not recorded which). These receptors were collected from a woman aged 25 to 39 who had recovered from COVID-19.

In this sample, this clone turned up once. J is TRBJ2-3 and V is TRBV7-9; 12 bases match TRBD2. Germline loops: CDR1 SEHNR, CDR2 FQNEAQ (reference sequence). This CDR3 region has 18 residues. V gave up 0 bases and J gave up 2 bases; unmatched junction bases: 6. CDR3 region: CASSLATSGSPPTDTQYF. For the CDR3, the DNA is TGTGCCAGCAGCTTAGCGACTAGCGGGAGCCCTCCCACAGATACGCAGTATTTT.

This clone was counted between two and nine times. The rearrangement links TRBV11-3 to TRBJ2-1; 11 bases agree with TRBD2. The germline V gene encodes CDR1 SGHNT and CDR2 YENEEA. With V trimmed by 5 bases and J by 7 bases, 7 bases remained unmatched. The CDR3 spans 15 residues. The CDR3 sequence: CASSLLAGELNEQFF. CDR3 DNA: TGTGCCAGCAGCCTACTAGCGGGAGAGTTAAATGAGCAGTTCTTC.

This chain uses TRBV19 with TRBJ2-7; no firm D call. V was shortened by 2 bases and J by 2 bases, with 13 bases between the two germline ends. The length of the CDR3 is 15 residues. Germline V CDR1 and CDR2: LNHDA, SQIVND (reference sequence). This chain's CDR3 is CASSIMYSFTYEQYF. For the CDR3, the DNA is TGTGCCAGTAGTATAATGTATAGTTTCACCTACGAGCAGTACTTC.

This chain links TRBV15 with TRBJ2-7; maybe TRBD2 (5 bases). The CDR3 contains 14 residues. Germline V gene data show CDR1 as LNHNV and CDR2 as YYDKDF (reference sequence). Between the trimmed V and J ends, which lost 1 base and 4 bases, there was a span of 11 bases. The CDR3 reads CATSRARASYEQYF. CDR3 nucleotides: TGTGCCACCAGCAGAGCGAGGGCATCGTACGAGCAGTACTTC.

The chain uses TRBV5-5 and TRBJ2-3; TRBD2 might be the D (5 bases). Looked up from germline, CDR1 is SGHKS and CDR2 is YYEKEE (reference sequence). V was clipped by 7 bases and J by 3 bases, with 15 bases between them. The length of the CDR3 is 14 residues. Here the CDR3 DNA reads TGTGCCAGCTTGCGGGCCCCGCCGACAGATACGCAGTATTTT. As protein: CASLRAPPTDTQYF.

The V gene is TRBV29-1, the J gene TRBJ1-2, with 8 bases fitting TRBD1. The germline gives CDR1 SQVTM, CDR2 ANQGSEA. The CDR3 contains 11 residues. With V trimmed by 7 bases and J by 2 bases, 0 bases remained unmatched. CDR3 residues: CSGTGNYGYTF. The CDR3 nucleotides are TGCAGCGGGACAGGGAACTATGGCTACACCTTC.

The chain recombines TRBV6-8 with TRBJ1-1; no reliable D call. Germline assignment: CDR1 MNHGY and CDR2 SAAAGT. V lost 0 bases to trimming and J lost 6 bases, with 5 bases between them. The CDR3 has 12 amino acids. CDR3 loop: CASSYSLPEAFF. In DNA, the CDR3 is TGTGCCAGCAGTTACTCGCTACCTGAAGCTTTCTTT.

For the CDR3, the DNA is TGCGCCAGCAGGTCACCGGGACTAGCGGGGAACACAGATACGCAGTATTTT. Translating it yields CASRSPGLAGNTDTQYF. The V gene is TRBV5-1, the J gene TRBJ2-3, with TRBD2 matching 13 bases. V shed 5 bases, J shed 2 bases, and the junction held 8 bases outside the gene matches. Per germline, CDR1 SGHRS and CDR2 YFSETQ. The CDR3 length is 17 residues.

The chain uses TRBV2 and TRBJ1-6; 10 bases line up with TRBD1. Germline CDR1 and CDR2: SNHLY and FYNNEI. V was clipped by 5 bases and J by 9 bases; unmatched bases: 7. This CDR3 is 15 amino acids long. The CDR3 protein is CASSNSGTGVSPLHF. The CDR3 nucleotides read TGTGCCAGCAGTAATAGCGGGACAGGGGTTTCACCCCTCCACTTT.

This clone occurred once. V is TRBV6-5 and J is TRBJ1-2; 10 bases agree with TRBD1. This CDR3 is 14 amino acids long. Per the germline V gene, CDR1 is MNHEY and CDR2 is SVGAGI. J was trimmed by 8 bases and V by 6 bases; bases with no gene match: 9. The CDR3: CASRGDRGLLGYTF. The CDR3 DNA follows: TGTGCCAGCAGGGGGGACAGGGGACTATTAGGCTACACCTTC.

The chain carries TRBV7-9 and TRBJ1-5; no clear D. CDR1 and CDR2 from the germline V gene are SEHNR and FQNEAQ (reference sequence). The CDR3 is made up of 15 amino acids. The V gene lost 5 bases and the J gene lost 5 bases, with 16 bases spanning the gap. The CDR3 nucleotides are TGTGCCAGCAGCCCAGGTCGGGGTTCGGATCAGCCCCAGCATTTT. Translation: CASSPGRGSDQPQHF.

V gene TRBV19 combines with J gene TRBJ1-2; D is possibly TRBD1 (6 bases). Germline loops: CDR1 LNHDA, CDR2 SQIVND (reference sequence). The CDR3 sequence is 15 residues long. Trimming removed 10 bases from V and 2 bases from J, with 20 bases in between. CDR3: CAIKRSGQVNYGYTF. CDR3 DNA: TGTGCCATTAAACGGTCGGGACAAGTCAACTATGGCTACACCTTC.

The chain uses TRBV18 and TRBJ2-1; D possibly corresponds to TRBD2 (5 bases). The V gene lost 3 bases and the J gene lost 8 bases, with 8 bases spanning the gap. This CDR3 contains 12 residues. CDR1 is KGHSH and CDR2 is LQKENI in the germline V gene. CDR3 region: CASSPEGYEQFF. The CDR3 bases are TGTGCCAGCTCACCTGAGGGATATGAGCAGTTCTTC.

The gene calls are TRBV6-6 and TRBJ2-7; D may be TRBD1 (6 bases). V was pared by 6 bases and J by 7 bases, with 10 bases between. The germline V gene encodes CDR1 MNHNY and CDR2 SVGAGI (reference sequence). This CDR3 is built from 11 residues. CDR3 residues: CASSDGTEQYF. The CDR3, as DNA: TGTGCCAGCAGCGACGGGACAGAGCAGTACTTC.

The chain's CDR3 is CASSVGPGNTIYF. The CDR3, as DNA: TGTGCCAGCAGCGTAGGGCCAGGAAACACCATATATTTT. The V and J genes are TRBV9 and TRBJ1-3, with D unresolved. CDR3 length equals 13 residues. Germline-derived CDR1 and CDR2 are SGDLS and YYNGEE. V was shortened by 0 bases and J by 4 bases, with 5 bases between the two germline ends. Complete variable domain (other parts from reference TRBV9 and TRBJ1-3): DSGVTQTPKHLITATGQRVTLRCSPRSGDLSVYWYQQSLDQGLQFLIQYYNGEERAKGNILERFSAQQFPDLHSELNLSSLELGDSALYFCASSVGPGNTIYFGEGSWLTVV.

This chain's CDR3 is CASIGTDQETQYF. In nucleotides, the CDR3 is TGTGCCAGCATAGGGACAGACCAAGAGACCCAGTACTTC. The J gene is TRBJ2-5, the V gene TRBV27; TRBD1 agrees at 7 bases. From germline, CDR1 is MNHEY and CDR2 SMNVEV (reference sequence). This CDR3 spans 13 amino acids. V lost 7 bases to trimming and J lost 0 bases; unmatched junction nucleotides: 2.

The chain joins TRBV18 to TRBJ1-5; D is perhaps TRBD1 (5 bases). Germline loops: CDR1 KGHSH, CDR2 LQKENI. This CDR3 has 14 residues. V was trimmed by 6 bases and J by 2 bases, leaving 11 bases between them. The CDR3 DNA is TGTGCCAGCTCCCCCAGGGCTGGCAATCAGCCCCAGCATTTT. This gives the protein CASSPRAGNQPQHF.

CDR3: CASSPAGDREKLFF. Here the CDR3 DNA reads TGTGCCAGCTCCCCGGCGGGGGACCGGGAAAAACTGTTTTTT. The chain has TRBV18 and TRBJ1-4, with D tentatively TRBD1 (5 bases). V was pared by 6 bases and J by 8 bases, with 16 bases between. CDR1 and CDR2 from the germline V gene are KGHSH and LQKENI. The CDR3 loop spans 14 amino acids.

The gene calls are TRBV2 and TRBJ2-5, with 8 bases fitting TRBD2. The germline V gene has CDR1 SNHLY and CDR2 FYNNEI. The junction had 19 bases not matched to a gene; V was cut back by 2 bases and J by 5 bases. The CDR3 sequence is 19 residues long. The CDR3 reads CASSERWTGAGVGGETQYF. The DNA for the CDR3 is TGTGCCAGCAGTGAACGCTGGACCGGAGCGGGAGTGGGAGGGGAGACCCAGTACTTC.

The chain links TRBV7-9 to TRBJ1-6; D unclear. V was cut by 0 bases and J by 3 bases, with 6 bases left in between. CDR1 is SEHNR and CDR2 is FQNEAQ in the germline V gene (reference sequence). The CDR3 has 15 amino acids. The CDR3 nucleotides are TGTGCCAGCAGCTTAGCGGCCGACTATAATTCACCCCTCCACTTT. Translated: CASSLAADYNSPLHF.

This chain uses TRBV7-9 with TRBJ2-5, with D perhaps matching TRBD1 (7 bases). The ends were cut back, 5 bases at V and 5 bases at J, with 18 bases in the middle. This CDR3 has 15 residues. Germline loops: CDR1 SEHNR, CDR2 FQNEAQ (reference sequence). CDR3 DNA: TGTGCCAGCAGCACGGGAGACAGGGCTCGGGAGACCCAGTACTTC. Protein product: CASSTGDRARETQYF. Filled out from reference TRBV7-9 and TRBJ2-5, the complete variable domain reads DTGVSQNPRHKITKRGQNVTFRCDPISEHNRLYWYRQTLGQGPEFLTYFQNEAQLEKSRLLSDRFSAERPKGSFSTLEIQRTEQGDSAMYLCASSTGDRARETQYFGPGTRLLVL.

The CDR3 nucleotides are TGTGCCAGCAGCTTGAGGGTCGGGAGCGAGCAGTACTTC. Translated: CASSLRVGSEQYF. This chain links TRBV5-6 with TRBJ2-7, with TRBD2 as a possible D gene (6 bases). The germline V gene has CDR1 SGHDT and CDR2 YYEEEE. V lost 1 base, J lost 6 bases, and 11 bases lay in between. The CDR3 is 13 amino acids. Looking up the rest from reference TRBV5-6 and TRBJ2-7 gives the full variable domain: DAGVTQSPTHLIKTRGQQVTLRCSPKSGHDTVSWYQQALGQGPQFIFQYYEEEERQRGNFPDRFSGHQFPNYSSELNVNALLLGDSALYLCASSLRVGSEQYFGPGTRLTVT.

The rearrangement links TRBV5-1 to TRBJ2-1; unclear D gene. The CDR3 has 13 residues. Trimming stripped 0 bases from V and 2 bases from J, with 3 bases between. The germline V gene encodes CDR1 SGHRS and CDR2 YFSETQ. The CDR3, as DNA: TGCGCCAGCAGCTTGGGTACCTACAATGAGCAGTTCTTC. This sequence encodes CASSLGTYNEQFF.

Remarks on this clone: The same CDR3 also results from other DNA sequences found in this sample. The chain carries TRBV18 and TRBJ2-7, with 14 positions matching TRBD2. The germline gives CDR1 KGHSH, CDR2 LQKENI. Unmatched junction bases numbered 3, after V lost 3 bases and J lost 2 bases. CDR3 length equals 16 residues. The CDR3 region is CASSPPGLAGAYEQYF. In nucleotides, the CDR3 is TGTGCCAGCTCACCTCCGGGACTAGCGGGAGCCTACGAGCAGTACTTC. Full variable domain (rest looked up from reference TRBV18 and TRBJ2-7): NAGVMQNPRHLVRRRGQEARLRCSPMKGHSHVYWYRQLPEEGLKFMVYLQKENIIDESGMPKERFSAEFPKEGPSILRIQQVVRGDSAAYFCASSPPGLAGAYEQYFGPGTRLTVT.

The chain combines TRBV29-1 with TRBJ2-7; D is perhaps TRBD1 (7 bases). This CDR3 region has 12 residues. Trimming removed 8 bases at V and 8 bases at J, with 19 bases between. Germline V CDR1 and CDR2: SQVTM, ANQGSEA. The CDR3 region has the DNA TGCAGCATTGGTAGCAGGGGGGCCCAGCAGTACTTC. Protein: CSIGSRGAQQYF.

The V gene is TRBV7-9, the J gene TRBJ1-5, with TRBD1 identical over 10 bases. Germline V gene data show CDR1 as SEHNR and CDR2 as FQNEAQ (reference sequence). The V and J ends lost 5 bases and 7 bases, in that order; junction bases with no gene match: 5. CDR3 length: 14 amino acids. CDR3 nucleotides: TGTGCCAGCAGCCTGACAGGGGGCGACCAGCCCCAGCATTTT. It translates to CASSLTGGDQPQHF.